Detailed here is one T cell receptor (beta chain). As yet, its antigen is unknown. The CDR3 spans 15 residues. Germline CDR1 and CDR2: MNHEY and SVGAGI. The data were taken from a study of T cells expressing NK-cell markers. Study as a whole: All TCR beta repertoires analysed originated from sorted CD3+CD56+NKG2C+, CD3+CD56+NKG2C- and CD3+CD56-NKG2C+ T cells. The authors sequenced eight donors, of whom seven were HCMV-seropositive and one was seronegative. Study results and caveats: A few donors likewise had their CD3+CD56-NKG2C+ fraction led by these clonotypes. CD8+ T cells in 5 or 6 donors included dominant NKG2C+ clonotypes at roughly 1.0-7.0%.

TCRdb re-called the 5' RACE reads and gives one entry per CDR3 protein, without DNA. The record lists a few hundred thousand distinct CDR3 sequences, of which the ten most abundant hold approximately 1.5%. Sequencing input: blood T cells: a sorted CD56 or NKG2C T cell subset, CD4+ or CD8+ T cells, or bulk PBMC T cells (not recorded which). This rearrangement joins TRBV6-5 to TRBJ2-3; the TCRdb D gene call, TRBD1, has no DNA to confirm it. This clonotype was obtained from a woman between 50 and 59 years old in good health. This chain's CDR3 is CASSYSGTGTDTQYF.